Listed below are T cell receptor beta chains from one sample, sequenced in a study of blood T cell repertoires in COVID-19. Produced via immunoSEQ multiplex PCR; TCRdb's table is partial and in-frame only. The sample has 280,000 or so clones; 85% to 90% are singletons. The sequencing input was PBMCs or T cells enriched from blood (not recorded which). These receptors all stem from a woman aged 18-30 years with acute COVID-19. Each CDR3 is given with its conserved first and last residue. The size entry is marked missing in some rows and otherwise reads once, few, many or a size class.

v_call,j_call,clone_size,cdr3_aa
TRBV19,TRBJ1-3,.,CASSPFPGWSSGNTIYF
TRBV5-1,TRBJ2-7,.,CASKRLVSSYEQYF
TRBV3-1/TRBV3-2,TRBJ2-5,.,CASGSGETQYF
TRBV5-1,TRBJ1-4,.,CASSMGDRVTEKLFF
TRBV10-3,TRBJ2-5,.,CAIRPGQGQETQYF
TRBV6-5,TRBJ1-2,.,CASSGDRYNYGYTF
TRBV28,TRBJ2-7,.,CASSFSGQGSEQYF
TRBV20-1,TRBJ2-1,.,CSALLNEQFF
TRBV7-2,TRBJ2-7,.,CASSSPPSYEQYF
TRBV5-1,TRBJ2-5,.,CASSSSGTGGETQYF
TRBV29-1,TRBJ2-1,.,CSARGDREYNEQFF
TRBV7-8,TRBJ1-5,.,CASSLAPGGVGYQPQHF
TRBV7-9,TRBJ2-7,.,CASSLRGGTYEQYF
TRBV25-1,TRBJ1-6,.,CASSGGLRSSYNSPLHF
TRBV24-1,TRBJ2-3,.,CATSPWGESTDTQYF
TRBV9,TRBJ1-2,.,CASSVTGTSSNYGYTF
TRBV5-1,TRBJ1-2,.,CASSPDTNYGYTF
TRBV10-1,TRBJ2-2,once,CASSDGSSGRTGELFF
TRBV27,TRBJ2-7,.,CASSRTGGIYEQYF
TRBV11-1,TRBJ1-1,.,CASSYRTANTEAFF
TRBV6-1,TRBJ1-3,.,CASSEQVSGNTIYF
TRBV6-1,TRBJ1-5,.,CASSDWTGLLRQVPQPQHF
TRBV19,TRBJ1-1,.,CASIPPGTGNTEAFF
TRBV7-9,TRBJ2-7,.,CASSFTGGDEQYF
TRBV4-3,TRBJ2-1,.,CASSQDPIAGEPIYNEQFF
TRBV14,TRBJ2-1,.,CASSQDWLAGGLGNEQFF
TRBV18,TRBJ1-4,.,CASSPGPTNEKLFF
TRBV7-8,TRBJ2-1,.,CASSLEVGGGLFF
TRBV6-5,TRBJ2-5,.,CASSYGLASKETQYF
TRBV10-2,TRBJ1-6,.,CASSDNRVGSPLHF
TRBV7-9,TRBJ1-2,.,CASSRDRSYGYTF
TRBV11-2,TRBJ2-7,few,CASSTWTSDEQYF
TRBV30,TRBJ1-1,.,CAWSVLPSTEAFF
TRBV28,TRBJ2-3,.,CASSLAGGTDTQYF
TRBV5-1,TRBJ2-2,.,CASTQGLRRNTGELFF
TRBV5-1,TRBJ2-7,.,CASSFRGQGGEQYF
TRBV25-1,TRBJ2-5,.,CASSSSGGAVGTQYF
TRBV10-3,TRBJ2-7,.,CAIRDTGRVLEQYF
TRBV29-1,TRBJ2-1,.,CSVDPGVQFF
TRBV19,TRBJ1-2,.,CASSPHRGPQSGYTF
TRBV7-2,TRBJ2-1,.,CASSLTSGRNEQFF
TRBV11-2,TRBJ2-7,.,CASSSRDSYEQYF
TRBV7-9,TRBJ2-3,.,CASSLGRLGQRTTDTQYF
TRBV28,TRBJ1-6,once,CASRVHATDNSPLHF
TRBV29-1,TRBJ2-7,.,CSAEGRDGYEQYF
TRBV6-5,TRBJ2-5,.,CASKGQETQYF
TRBV19,TRBJ2-1,.,CASSIGLGLAGNEQFF
TRBV2,TRBJ1-2,many,CASGQSPNYGYTF
TRBV5-1,TRBJ2-1,.,CASSLTSGSIEQFF
TRBV5-6,TRBJ2-7,once,CASSLRQAGAYEQYF
TRBV14,TRBJ2-3,.,CASSQDSPSGPKRSSTDTQYF
TRBV4-1,TRBJ1-5,.,CASSQADFRYSNQPQHF
TRBV4-2,TRBJ2-3,.,CASSQGGSGADTQYF
TRBV5-6,TRBJ1-6,.,CASSLGQAYSPLHF
TRBV3-1/TRBV3-2,TRBJ2-7,.,CASSQDDSLGRRYYEQYF
TRBV28,TRBJ1-5,.,CASSSGTGNQPQHF
TRBV14,TRBJ2-7,.,CASSPHQAGEQYF
TRBV20-1,TRBJ2-7,.,CSVPARYEQYF